Listed here are 14 T cell receptor beta chains from one sample, sequenced in a study of cytomegalovirus exposure and HLA in healthy donors. PCR was performed using 60 Vbeta and 13 Jbeta primers. TCRdb's copy holds only in-frame clones and misses some; the assay was immunoSEQ multiplex PCR. The sample includes 130,000 or so clones, about two thirds seen only once; the top ten take approximately 4%. Source material: PBMCs. Every receptor here comes from a man between 50 and 59 years old in good health and CMV-seropositive.

V is TRBV5-1 and J is TRBJ2-2; D possibly corresponds to TRBD2 (6 bases). Germline V gene sequence: CDR1 SGHRS, CDR2 YFSETQ. The CDR3 consists of 16 residues. V was clipped by 4 bases and J by 0 bases, with 13 bases between them. CDR3 in amino acids: CASSAHGGANTGELFF. The CDR3 DNA sequence: TGCGCCAGCAGCGCCCATGGAGGGGCGAACACCGGGGAGCTGTTTTTT.

The genes are TRBV5-5 and TRBJ1-1, with 7 bases matching TRBD1. The germline V gene has CDR1 SGHKS and CDR2 YYEKEE (reference sequence). V gave up 0 bases and J gave up 6 bases; unmatched junction bases: 11. The CDR3 spans 16 residues. The CDR3, as DNA: TGTGCCAGCAGCTTGGGACAGGGAGTGATAGAGGCTGAAGCTTTCTTT. This codes for CASSLGQGVIEAEAFF.

The rearrangement uses TRBV4-2 and TRBJ2-1; TRBD2 agrees at 7 bases. The trim removed 5 bases at V and 0 bases at J, leaving 16 bases unmatched. The length of the CDR3 is 19 residues. Germline V CDR1 and CDR2: LGHNA, YNFKEQ. The DNA of the CDR3 is TGTGCCAGCAGCTCAGTGGGGAGAAGGAGCGGGGTCTCCTACAATGAGCAGTTCTTC. Its translation is CASSSVGRRSGVSYNEQFF.

This clone has only a few counts. The genes are TRBV5-1 and TRBJ1-3; 7 bases line up with TRBD1. CDR1 and CDR2 (germline): SGHRS, YFSETQ. Trimming at V came to 0 bases and at J to 7 bases, leaving 7 bases not matched to a gene. The CDR3 totals 15 residues. CDR3 loop: CASSLGGTGENTIYF. In nucleotides, the CDR3 is TGCGCCAGCAGCTTGGGGGGTACAGGGGAGAACACCATATATTTT.

The genes are TRBV5-4 and TRBJ2-2; no reliable D call. Trimming removed 2 bases at V and 1 base at J, with 9 bases between. Germline CDR1 reads SGHNT; CDR2 reads YYREEE (reference sequence). CDR3 length: 15 amino acids. The CDR3 nucleotides are TGTGCCAGCAGCTTCGAACGCGTGAACACCGGGGAGCTGTTTTTT. The encoded protein is CASSFERVNTGELFF.

The chain links TRBV6-5 to TRBJ1-2; D is unclear. V was pared by 0 bases and J by 8 bases, with 10 bases between. CDR3 size: 13 residues. Germline V gives CDR1 MNHEY, CDR2 SVGAGI. CDR3 sequence (DNA): TGTGCCAGCAGTTACTCGAAGGTCGGGGGCTACACCTTC. Protein product: CASSYSKVGGYTF.

The chain joins TRBV10-1 to TRBJ2-1; 15 bases agree with TRBD2. Germline CDR1 reads WNHNN; CDR2 reads SYGVQD (reference sequence). The CDR3 is 19 residues long. The V gene end was trimmed by 2 bases and the J gene end by 2 bases; junction bases not matched to a gene: 7. The CDR3 sequence: CASSEAGLAGGSAYNEQFF. In nucleotides, the CDR3 is TGCGCCAGCAGTGAGGCGGGACTAGCGGGAGGCAGCGCCTACAATGAGCAGTTCTTC.

This clone occurred a few times. The rearrangement links TRBV11-3 to TRBJ2-3; 8 bases line up with TRBD2. Germline CDR1 reads SGHNT; CDR2 reads YENEEA. This CDR3 contains 17 residues. The V and J ends lost 3 bases and 3 bases, in that order; junction bases with no gene match: 11. CDR3 region: CASSLGTRGARTDTQYF. CDR3 DNA: TGTGCCAGCAGCTTGGGCACGCGGGGGGCGCGAACAGATACGCAGTATTTT.

This chain links TRBV5-1 with TRBJ2-5; D gene unclear. CDR1 is SGHRS and CDR2 is YFSETQ in the germline V gene. The CDR3 extends over 13 amino acids. Trimming pared 4 bases from V and 5 bases from J, leaving 12 bases between. In DNA form, the CDR3 reads TGCGCCAGCAGCGACCCTCCAGCGGAGACCCAGTACTTC. This translates into CASSDPPAETQYF.

This clone was observed once. The chain carries TRBV11-3 and TRBJ2-7; TRBD2 agrees at 7 bases. The trim removed 4 bases at V and 7 bases at J, leaving 4 bases unmatched. The CDR3 extends over 12 amino acids. In germline, CDR1 is SGHNT, CDR2 YENEEA. CDR3 residues: CASSYSGGEQYF. The CDR3 DNA sequence: TGTGCCAGCAGCTATTCCGGGGGGGAGCAGTACTTC.

V and J are TRBV27 and TRBJ1-1; D may be TRBD1 (6 bases). Trimming shortened V by 5 bases and J by 1 base, and 11 bases separated the two germline ends. The germline gives CDR1 MNHEY, CDR2 SMNVEV (reference sequence). This CDR3 spans 14 amino acids. The CDR3 DNA reads TGTGCCAGCAGTCCTCAGGGGAGGAACACTGAAGCTTTCTTT. Translation gives CASSPQGRNTEAFF.

Only a few counts were recorded for this clone. CDR3 amino acids: CASSSATGADYEQYF. The DNA for the CDR3 is TGTGCCAGCAGTTCCGCTACGGGAGCCGACTACGAGCAGTACTTC. V and J are TRBV6-5 and TRBJ2-7; perhaps TRBD2 as D (6 bases). V lost 4 bases, J lost 3 bases, and 16 bases lay in between. The CDR3 sequence is 15 residues long. CDR1 MNHEY and CDR2 SVGAGI come from the germline V gene.

This clone has only a few counts. This chain joins TRBV4-3 and TRBJ2-4; 14 bases fit TRBD2. Germline CDR1 and CDR2: LGHNA and YSLEER. The CDR3 is made up of 18 amino acids. The ends lost 1 base at V and 5 bases at J; junction bases unmatched: 7. CDR3 bases: TGCGCCAGCAGCCAAGTACGGACTAGCGGGAGGTTTGAAAACATTCAGTACTTC. Translation: CASSQVRTSGRFENIQYF.

The chain employs TRBV4-1 and TRBJ1-1; D not resolved. The CDR3 is made up of 14 amino acids. V was cut by 4 bases and J by 5 bases, with 14 bases left in between. CDR1 MGHRA and CDR2 YSYEKL come from the germline V gene. CDR3 nucleotide sequence: TGCGCCAGCAGCCTCACCCGAGGAGTTACTGAAGCTTTCTTT. It codes for CASSLTRGVTEAFF.